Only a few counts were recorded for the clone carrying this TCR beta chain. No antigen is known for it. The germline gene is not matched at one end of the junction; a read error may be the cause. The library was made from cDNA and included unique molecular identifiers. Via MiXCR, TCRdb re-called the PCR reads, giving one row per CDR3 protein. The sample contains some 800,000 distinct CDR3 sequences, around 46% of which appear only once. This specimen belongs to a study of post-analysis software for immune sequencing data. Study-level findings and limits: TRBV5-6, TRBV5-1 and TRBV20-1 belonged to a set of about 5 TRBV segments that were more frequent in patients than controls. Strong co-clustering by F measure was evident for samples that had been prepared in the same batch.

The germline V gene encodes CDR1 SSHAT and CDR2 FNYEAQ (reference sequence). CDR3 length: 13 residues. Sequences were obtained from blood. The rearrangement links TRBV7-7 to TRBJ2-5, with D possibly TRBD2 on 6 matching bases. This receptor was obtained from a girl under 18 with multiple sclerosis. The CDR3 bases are TGTGCTAGCAGCCCGGGAGACCGAGAGACCCAGTACTTC. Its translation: CASSPGDRETQYF.